The rows below give T cell receptor beta chains drawn from one sample of a study of blood T cell repertoires in COVID-19. The method was immunoSEQ multiplex PCR; TCRdb's version includes in-frame clones alone and lacks a portion of them. This table has some 40,000 clones, more than 90% appearing once. Sequenced sample: peripheral blood. Receptor source: a man aged 50-60 years with COVID-19, enrolled during active disease. Each CDR3 is given with its conserved first and last residue. Fields, in order: CDR3 DNA, CDR3 protein, J gene, D gene, V gene, clone size. D genes are given only for firm matches. Size is omitted from some rows. Given values are once, few, many or a class for expanded clones.

CDR3 DNA: TGCGCCAGCAGCCCCGACAGGGGGCCCACAGATACGCAGTATTTT
CDR3 protein: CASSPDRGPTDTQYF
J gene: TRBJ2-3
D gene: TRBD1
V gene: TRBV5-1
clone size: -

CDR3 DNA: TGTGCCAGCAGCCAAGAGCGGGTAGTCACCGGCTACACCTTC
CDR3 protein: CASSQERVVTGYTF
J gene: TRBJ1-2
D gene: -
V gene: TRBV4-2
clone size: -

CDR3 DNA: TGTGCCAGTAGTATACTAGTCTCAGATACGCAGTATTTT
CDR3 protein: CASSILVSDTQYF
J gene: TRBJ2-3
D gene: -
V gene: TRBV19
clone size: -

CDR3 DNA: TGTGCCAGCAGAGGACAGGGGGTGGGTGGCTACACCTTC
CDR3 protein: CASRGQGVGGYTF
J gene: TRBJ1-2
D gene: TRBD1
V gene: TRBV6-5
clone size: few

CDR3 DNA: TGTGCCAGCAGCGCCAGACCGGGACAGCTCTACGAGCAGTACTTC
CDR3 protein: CASSARPGQLYEQYF
J gene: TRBJ2-7
D gene: TRBD1
V gene: TRBV13
clone size: few

CDR3 DNA: TGTGCCAGCAGTGAAACAGGGGCGACTGAAGCTTTCTTT
CDR3 protein: CASSETGATEAFF
J gene: TRBJ1-1
D gene: TRBD1
V gene: TRBV6-1
clone size: -

CDR3 DNA: TGTGCCAGCAGCTACCTAGCGGGAGGGGGTTACAATGAGCAGTTCTTC
CDR3 protein: CASSYLAGGGYNEQFF
J gene: TRBJ2-1
D gene: TRBD2
V gene: TRBV5-4
clone size: once

CDR3 DNA: TGTGCCAGCAGCAACGGACAGGGAGGCGAGCAGTACTTC
CDR3 protein: CASSNGQGGEQYF
J gene: TRBJ2-7
D gene: TRBD1
V gene: TRBV5-5
clone size: -

CDR3 DNA: TGTGCCAGCAGTTTTAGGGGGCGCGGCACAGATACGCAGTATTTT
CDR3 protein: CASSFRGRGTDTQYF
J gene: TRBJ2-3
D gene: TRBD1
V gene: TRBV28
clone size: -

CDR3 DNA: TGTGCCAGCAGCGTAGCGAGCGGGTCGACCACAGATACGCAGTATTTT
CDR3 protein: CASSVASGSTTDTQYF
J gene: TRBJ2-3
D gene: -
V gene: TRBV9
clone size: -

CDR3 DNA: TGTGCCAGTAGGGAACCGGGGAGAGCTGGGGCCAACGTCCTGACTTTC
CDR3 protein: CASREPGRAGANVLTF
J gene: TRBJ2-6
D gene: -
V gene: TRBV19
clone size: -

CDR3 DNA: TGTGCCAGCTCACCACGTTCCGGACAGGGATTGGAGACCCAGTACTTC
CDR3 protein: CASSPRSGQGLETQYF
J gene: TRBJ2-5
D gene: TRBD1
V gene: TRBV18
clone size: -

CDR3 DNA: TGTGCCAGCGCCCGACAGGGGTCGAACACCGGGGAGCTGTTTTTT
CDR3 protein: CASARQGSNTGELFF
J gene: TRBJ2-2
D gene: TRBD1
V gene: TRBV2
clone size: -

CDR3 DNA: TGTGCCAGCCTTGCCGGTATTGGTTCACCCCTCCACTTT
CDR3 protein: CASLAGIGSPLHF
J gene: TRBJ1-6
D gene: -
V gene: TRBV11-2
clone size: few

CDR3 DNA: TGTGCCAGCAGCCAAGCCTTTGCGGGAGTTTTTTCTGAGCAGTTCTTC
CDR3 protein: CASSQAFAGVFSEQFF
J gene: TRBJ2-1
D gene: TRBD2
V gene: TRBV7-2
clone size: -

CDR3 DNA: TGTGCCAGCAGCCCGTGGACAGGGGCCTCCTATGGCTACACCTTC
CDR3 protein: CASSPWTGASYGYTF
J gene: TRBJ1-2
D gene: TRBD1
V gene: TRBV7-6
clone size: -

CDR3 DNA: TGTGCCAGCAGCGGGGTAAGACTAGCGAGAGCCCGTGGGCCCTACGAGCAGTACTTC
CDR3 protein: CASSGVRLARARGPYEQYF
J gene: TRBJ2-7
D gene: TRBD2
V gene: TRBV11-2
clone size: -

CDR3 DNA: TGTGCCAGTACCTTCCCGGGACAGCTTGGAAACACCATATATTTT
CDR3 protein: CASTFPGQLGNTIYF
J gene: TRBJ1-3
D gene: TRBD1
V gene: TRBV19
clone size: -

CDR3 DNA: TGTGCCAGCAGCGTAGATCCGGGAGCCACAGATACGCAGTATTTT
CDR3 protein: CASSVDPGATDTQYF
J gene: TRBJ2-3
D gene: -
V gene: TRBV9
clone size: -

CDR3 DNA: TGTGCCAGCAGCTCATACAGATCTGGGGCCAACGTCCTGACTTTC
CDR3 protein: CASSSYRSGANVLTF
J gene: TRBJ2-6
D gene: -
V gene: TRBV6-5
clone size: -

CDR3 DNA: TGTGCCAGCAGTTTCGCGGTAGCCAAAAACATTCAGTACTTC
CDR3 protein: CASSFAVAKNIQYF
J gene: TRBJ2-4
D gene: -
V gene: TRBV27
clone size: -

CDR3 DNA: TGCGCCAGCAGCTGGGGACAGGGGGTTGATAATTCACCCCTCCACTTT
CDR3 protein: CASSWGQGVDNSPLHF
J gene: TRBJ1-6
D gene: TRBD1
V gene: TRBV5-1
clone size: -

CDR3 DNA: TGTGCCAGCAGTGATACTGTTGGACAGGGTTTGAATCAGCCCCAGCATTTT
CDR3 protein: CASSDTVGQGLNQPQHF
J gene: TRBJ1-5
D gene: TRBD1
V gene: TRBV5-4
clone size: -

CDR3 DNA: TGCGCCAGCAGCTGGGAGATCCGGGAGACCCAGTACTTC
CDR3 protein: CASSWEIRETQYF
J gene: TRBJ2-5
D gene: -
V gene: TRBV5-1
clone size: -

CDR3 DNA: TGTGCCACTTCTAGGGACAGGGACTCCTACGAGCAGTACTTC
CDR3 protein: CATSRDRDSYEQYF
J gene: TRBJ2-7
D gene: TRBD1
V gene: TRBV2
clone size: -

CDR3 DNA: TGTGCCAGCAGTCAATCGGGGACAGGGGATGAAAAACTGTTTTTT
CDR3 protein: CASSQSGTGDEKLFF
J gene: TRBJ1-4
D gene: TRBD1
V gene: TRBV2
clone size: -